This T cell receptor beta chain stems from a study of regulatory T cells in long-lasting Graves disease. The overall study: Graves' cases, newly diagnosed, had used antithyroid drugs under 3 months.

As to this clonotype: No antigen is known for it.

Study results and caveats: There were preferences for TRBV28, TRBJ1-2 and TRBJ2-5 in persistent disease.

Through Arm-PCR of CDR3 regions and iRepertoire HTBI primers, TCR beta libraries were built. In the original processing: Across samples, 50 to 75 TRBV and 12 to 15 TRBJ segments were found. TCRdb re-analysed the multiplex PCR reads in MiXCR, keeping a single row per CDR3 protein. The V and J calls were not made by the authors but by TCRdb's processing. The table shows over 500,000 distinct CDR3 sequences, with more than 15% occurring only once. Time point defined: newly diagnosed GD, antithyroid drugs for less than 3 months. Scientists built the TCR library using RNA that was extracted from PBMCs. CDR3 size: 16 residues. Germline-derived CDR1 and CDR2 are SGHNT and YENEEA. After removal of 5 bases from V and 5 bases from J, the junction contained 7 bases not matched to a gene. The same specimen was also included in a second study, on T cells in Graves' hyperthyroidism and ophthalmopathy. That source reports: Blood also carried most thyroid clonotypes expanded above 0.001.

J is TRBJ2-1 and V is TRBV11-3; the match to TRBD2 covers 12 bases. The clonotype was recovered from a man aged 18-30 years with Graves disease. The specimen comprised peripheral blood mononuclear cells (PBMCs), sampled at new diagnosis, from a patient treated with antithyroid drugs. CDR3 sequence (DNA): TGTGCCAGCAGCCAGACTAGCGGGAGTGGCAACAATGAGCAGTTCTTC. Its protein is CASSQTSGSGNNEQFF.